Shown below are 24 T cell receptor beta chains from a single sample sequenced in a study of T cells in Graves' hyperthyroidism and ophthalmopathy. Using RNA transcripts as the source, TCR beta CDR3 regions were amplified. The HTBI primer set drove a first-round RT-PCR of the TCR CDR3. TCRdb fed the multiplex PCR reads into MiXCR, producing one record per CDR3 protein. The sample shows 500,000 to 700,000 distinct CDR3 sequences, approximately 15% of them seen only once. The specimen sequenced was blood. These receptors all come from a woman aged 18-35 years with Graves' hyperthyroidism.

The chain links TRBV11-2 to TRBJ2-1; 12 bases match TRBD2. This CDR3 contains 16 residues. Germline-derived CDR1 and CDR2 are SGHAT and FQNNGV. With 5 bases clipped from V and 11 bases from J, the junction kept 13 bases outside the gene matches. CDR3 DNA sequence: TGTGCCAGCAGCCCCTACACCGGACTAGCGGGGCTAAAGCAGTTCTTC. Its protein is CASSPYTGLAGLKQFF.

The rearrangement links TRBV6-9 to TRBJ2-2; 9 bases match TRBD1. The CDR3 runs 15 residues. Losses at the gene ends were 4 bases for V and 5 bases for J; bases not matched to a gene: 5. Germline CDR1 and CDR2: MNHGY and SVAAGI. CDR3 coding DNA: TGTGCCAGCAGTTGCCCGGACAGGGGAACCGGGGAGCTGTTTTTT. Its protein product is CASSCPDRGTGELFF.

The V call is TRBV6-1, the J call TRBJ2-5; D remains unclear. In germline, CDR1 is MNHNS, CDR2 SASEGT. The CDR3 contains 13 residues. The ends were cut back, 8 bases at V and 7 bases at J, with 17 bases in the middle. The CDR3 sequence: CASAHAVRVTQYF. The CDR3 bases are TGTGCCAGCGCCCACGCGGTTCGCGTGACCCAGTACTTC.

This clonotype was counted between two and nine times. V and J are TRBV6-2 or TRBV6-3 and TRBJ1-1; unclear D gene. Germline values: CDR1 MNHEY, CDR2 SVGEGT. The V end lost 6 bases, the J end lost 4 bases, and 24 bases lay between the germline ends. The CDR3 loop spans 17 amino acids. The CDR3 reads CASSSLMSPRLGTEAFF. CDR3 bases: TGTGCCAGCAGCTCCCTGATGAGCCCCAGGCTAGGCACTGAAGCTTTCTTT.

In this sample, this clonotype turned up a few times. The V call is TRBV28, the J call TRBJ2-2; no definite D call. CDR1 MDHEN and CDR2 SYDVKM come from the germline V gene. This CDR3 has 14 amino acids. Trimming removed 2 bases at V and 5 bases at J, with 9 bases between. The CDR3 loop reads CASSLALITGELFF. The CDR3 DNA sequence: TGTGCCAGCAGTTTAGCCCTAATAACCGGGGAGCTGTTTTTT.

The J gene is TRBJ1-2, the V gene TRBV19, with D possibly TRBD1 on 6 matching bases. This CDR3 is 15 amino acids long. Germline V gene sequence: CDR1 LNHDA, CDR2 SQIVND (reference sequence). V shed 7 bases and J shed 6 bases, with 21 bases lying between them. This chain's CDR3 is CASTKRQVADHGYTF. In nucleotides, the CDR3 is TGTGCCAGTACTAAAAGACAGGTTGCGGACCATGGCTACACCTTC.

This clonotype came up many times. The chain carries TRBV3-1 and TRBJ2-7, with D possibly being TRBD2 (5 bases). Per germline, CDR1 LGHDT and CDR2 YNNKEL (reference sequence). V shed 0 bases and J shed 4 bases, with 19 bases lying between them. The CDR3 totals 17 residues. CDR3: CASSQDPRGGRVYEQYF. CDR3 nucleotides: TGTGCCAGCAGCCAAGATCCGAGAGGTGGGAGAGTGTACGAGCAGTACTTC.

This clonotype was seen ten or more times. The J gene is TRBJ2-1, the V gene TRBV29-1, with 9 bases identical to TRBD2. This CDR3 contains 14 residues. The germline V gene has CDR1 SQVTM and CDR2 ANQGSEA. The J segment lost 6 bases and the V segment lost 5 bases, leaving 8 bases of the junction unmatched. The CDR3 region is CSVLIGTSPNEQFF. The CDR3, as DNA: TGCAGCGTTCTTATCGGGACTAGCCCCAATGAGCAGTTCTTC.

The chain combines TRBV4-3 with TRBJ2-4; D not certain. CDR1 is LGHNA and CDR2 is YSLEER in the germline V gene. The CDR3 consists of 15 residues. V was shortened by 0 bases and J by 6 bases, with 12 bases between the two germline ends. The CDR3 DNA follows: TGCGCCAGCAGCCAAGAAAAGTCAGGCCTAAACATTCAGTACTTC. This encodes CASSQEKSGLNIQYF.

This clonotype was observed at least ten times. The chain has TRBV20-1 and TRBJ2-3; D is ambiguous. V lost 6 bases and J lost 7, with 11 bases in between. From germline, CDR1 is DFQATT and CDR2 SNEGSKA (reference sequence). The CDR3 spans 11 residues. The CDR3 protein is CSATRLNTQYF. The CDR3 bases are TGCAGTGCCACCCGGCTGAATACGCAGTATTTT.

This clonotype was observed at least ten times. This sequence joins TRBV7-2 and TRBJ2-3; TRBD1 is a possible D gene (8 bases). The CDR3 runs 16 residues. V was pared by 5 bases and J by 2 bases, with 17 bases between. The V gene's germline CDR1 is SGHTA and CDR2 FQGNSA. The CDR3, as DNA: TGTGCCAGCAGCCGAACTACAGGGGGGGTCACAGATACGCAGTATTTT. This translates into CASSRTTGGVTDTQYF.

This clonotype occurred many times. The chain is built from TRBV6-1 and TRBJ1-5; D is unclear. V was shortened by 4 bases and J by 0 bases, with 10 bases between the two germline ends. The germline gives CDR1 MNHNS, CDR2 SASEGT. The CDR3 sequence is 15 residues long. CDR3: CASSGEFYSNQPQHF. CDR3 in DNA: TGTGCCAGCAGTGGGGAGTTCTATAGCAATCAGCCCCAGCATTTT.

In its sample, this clonotype was seen a few times. This chain's CDR3 is CASSAGTGGGWSTDTQYF. In nucleotides, the CDR3 is TGTGCCAGCAGTGCGGGGACAGGGGGCGGATGGAGCACAGATACGCAGTATTTT. V gene TRBV25-1 combines with J gene TRBJ2-3, with TRBD1 matching 12 bases. In germline, CDR1 is MGHDK, CDR2 SYGVNS. This CDR3 has 18 amino acids. Trimming removed 4 bases from V and 0 bases from J; junction bases left unmatched: 8.

There are many counts of this clonotype. This chain links TRBV7-3 with TRBJ2-3, with D possibly being TRBD2 (7 bases). Trimming took off 5 bases at V and 5 bases at J, with 17 bases between the two ends. Germline CDR1 reads SGHTA; CDR2 reads FQGTGA. CDR3 size: 15 residues. DNA of the CDR3: TGTGCCAGCAGCGCCACGGGGGGCTTAGGAGATACGCAGTATTTT. Encoded protein: CASSATGGLGDTQYF.

Ten or more counts support this clonotype. The rearrangement uses TRBV11-2 and TRBJ2-5, with 8 bases identical to TRBD1. With V trimmed by 5 bases and J by 1 base, 6 bases remained unmatched. The CDR3 totals 15 residues. Germline-derived CDR1 and CDR2 are SGHAT and FQNNGV. The CDR3 sequence is CASSPGQGRQETQYF. In nucleotides, the CDR3 is TGTGCCAGCAGCCCAGGACAGGGTCGCCAAGAGACCCAGTACTTC. Supplemented by reference TRBV11-2 and TRBJ2-5, the full variable domain reads EAGVAQSPRYKIIEKRQSVAFWCNPISGHATLYWYQQILGQGPKLLIQFQNNGVVDDSQLPKDRFSAERLKGVDSTLKIQPAKLEDSAVYLCASSPGQGRQETQYFGPGTRLLVL.

Ten or more counts support this clonotype. The V call is TRBV20-1, the J call TRBJ1-1; the match to TRBD1 covers 7 bases. Losses at the gene ends were 0 bases for V and 5 bases for J; bases not matched to a gene: 9. Looked up from germline, CDR1 is DFQATT and CDR2 is SNEGSKA (reference sequence). The CDR3 extends over 15 amino acids. The chain's CDR3 is CSARDGDSPGTEAFF. The CDR3, as DNA: TGCAGTGCTAGAGATGGGGACAGCCCGGGAACTGAAGCTTTCTTT.

This clonotype was seen many times. The genes are TRBV30 and TRBJ1-3, with D possibly being TRBD1 (5 bases). With 4 bases removed from V and 4 bases from J, the gap between germline ends came to 11 bases. In germline, CDR1 is GTSNPN, CDR2 SVGIG (reference sequence). This CDR3 has 13 residues. CDR3 DNA sequence: TGTGCCTGGAAGGCAGGGCTAGGAAACACCATATATTTT. Its translation: CAWKAGLGNTIYF. The whole variable domain, remainder taken from reference TRBV30 and TRBJ1-3, is SQTIHQWPATLVQPVGSPLSLECTVEGTSNPNLYWYRQAAGRGLQLLFYSVGIGQISSEVPQNLSASRPQDRQFILSSKKLLLSDSGFYLCAWKAGLGNTIYFGEGSWLTVV.

CDR3 in DNA: TGTGCCAGCTCACGGGGAGGGAACAAAAACATTCAGTACTTC. Encoded protein: CASSRGGNKNIQYF. This rearrangement joins TRBV18 to TRBJ2-4, with TRBD2 matching over 7 bases. V lost 4 bases to trimming and J lost 3 bases; unmatched junction nucleotides: 3. This CDR3 contains 14 residues. CDR1 is KGHSH and CDR2 is LQKENI in the germline V gene.

The rearrangement joins TRBV18 to TRBJ1-5; 8 bases fit TRBD1. The CDR3 is 16 residues long. Germline values: CDR1 KGHSH, CDR2 LQKENI. Losses at the gene ends were 3 bases for V and 2 bases for J; bases not matched to a gene: 6. Here the CDR3 reads CASSPLGQGGNQPQHF. The CDR3 DNA is TGTGCCAGCTCACCTCTCGGACAGGGAGGCAATCAGCCCCAGCATTTT.

This clonotype was counted ten times or more. The rearrangement joins TRBV20-1 to TRBJ2-4; no reliable D call. This CDR3 has 15 residues. Trimming took 3 bases from V and 0 from J, leaving 12 bases between them. The germline V gene encodes CDR1 DFQATT and CDR2 SNEGSKA (reference sequence). The CDR3 loop is CSASVPTVAKNIQYF. CDR3 DNA sequence: TGCAGTGCTAGTGTCCCGACCGTAGCCAAAAACATTCAGTACTTC.

This clonotype was seen ten or more times. J is TRBJ2-5 and V is TRBV28; D is undetermined. In germline, CDR1 is MDHEN, CDR2 SYDVKM. V was shortened by 6 bases and J by 2 bases, with 7 bases between the two germline ends. The CDR3 runs 12 residues. CDR3 sequence reads: CASSPYQETQYF. CDR3 nucleotide sequence: TGTGCCAGCAGCCCGTATCAAGAGACCCAGTACTTC.

This clonotype was found many times. The rearrangement uses TRBV28 and TRBJ1-4; 7 nucleotides match TRBD1. The CDR3 loop spans 23 amino acids. Trimming removed 3 bases from V and 0 bases from J; junction bases left unmatched: 25. Per the germline V gene, CDR1 is MDHEN and CDR2 is SYDVKM. The CDR3 sequence: CASSLDEGTVIGKWYATNEKLFF. CDR3 coding DNA: TGTGCCAGCAGTTTGGATGAAGGGACAGTAATCGGCAAGTGGTATGCAACTAATGAAAAACTGTTTTTT.

V gene TRBV29-1 combines with J gene TRBJ1-5; 9 bases are shared with TRBD1. The germline V gene encodes CDR1 SQVTM and CDR2 ANQGSEA. Trimming at V came to 7 bases and at J to 6 bases, leaving 4 bases not matched to a gene. There are 12 residues in the CDR3. The CDR3 is CSAGTGSQPQHF. Here the CDR3 DNA reads TGCAGCGCAGGGACAGGGAGTCAGCCCCAGCATTTT.

This clonotype was counted many times. The chain is built from TRBV7-2 and TRBJ2-1; 12 bases agree with TRBD2. Unmatched junction bases numbered 6, after V lost 2 bases and J lost 7 bases. The CDR3 sequence is 16 residues long. CDR1 is SGHTA and CDR2 is FQGNSA in the germline V gene. The CDR3 region is CASSLSLAGGQNEQFF. The DNA of the CDR3 is TGTGCCAGCAGCTTAAGCCTAGCGGGGGGGCAGAATGAGCAGTTCTTC.